A selection of T cell receptor beta chains follows, all from one sample in a study of T cell repertoires in cytomegalovirus infection. TCRdb reanalysed the reads using MiXCR and keeps one entry per CDR3 protein. The sample holds about 350,000 distinct CDR3 sequences, about 34% seen once. Their antigen targets remain unknown. The material sequenced was cultured PBMCs, taken from culture after CMV antigen stimulation. These receptors came from a human donor in good health (CMV status not recorded). Some clones in this sample may be carry-over from other donors' samples. CDR3s include the opening cysteine and the closing phenylalanine or tryptophan.

TRBV9	TRBJ2-2	CASSAGTANTGELFF
TRBV11-2	TRBJ2-1	CASSLEEGDPEQFF
TRBV27	TRBJ1-1	CASTPQGGAAEAFF
TRBV7-6	TRBJ2-3	CASSFERITDTQYF
TRBV12-3/TRBV12-4	TRBJ2-2	CASSPGTTPNTGELFF
TRBV30	TRBJ2-3	CAWSVGGADTQYF
TRBV2	TRBJ2-2	CAGGRSGRAHGELFF
TRBV12-5	TRBJ2-1	CASGSPGGRASGRNGNEQFF
TRBV11-2	TRBJ2-7	CASSFSQGGYEQYF
TRBV4-3	TRBJ2-5	CASSQDRTSGVQETQYF
TRBV7-6	TRBJ2-1	CASRRTVGYNEQFF
TRBV7-9	TRBJ1-1	CASSSTGQANTEAFF
TRBV4-1	TRBJ2-5	CASSPRGVSETQYF
TRBV12-3/TRBV12-4	TRBJ1-4	CASSLATNEKLFF
TRBV20-1	TRBJ1-2	CSARDLWGLGYGYTF
TRBV6-5	TRBJ2-7	CASSYSTGGYEQYF
TRBV5-1	TRBJ2-6	CASSLFMLGQSSGANVLTF
TRBV7-6	TRBJ2-1	CASSLEWVVRLAGGPFNEQFF
TRBV2	TRBJ2-2	CAIRKGSANTGELFF
TRBV7-2	TRBJ2-2	CASSLGAGGPTGELFF
TRBV27	TRBJ1-4	CASSSRQAVEKLFF
TRBV28	TRBJ1-2	CATSTGGFKDGYTF
TRBV5-6	TRBJ2-1	CASSPTRLAIYEQFF
TRBV24-1	TRBJ1-2	CATSDGTANYGYTF
TRBV2	TRBJ1-2	CVSSEMAGGFINYGYTF
TRBV19	TRBJ1-5	CASSRWEGPGNQPQHF
TRBV2	TRBJ1-4	CARGVRPETNEKLFF